The 21 T cell receptor beta chains given below trace back to one sample, sequenced in a study of shared clonotypes between healthy human individuals. TCRdb's table, derived via immunoSEQ multiplex PCR, lists solely in-frame clones and lacks some. The table includes 1.6 million or so clones, over 95% detected once. Sample: naive CD4+ T cells sorted from blood. As to subset: CD45RA+ positively selected. These receptor sequences come from a man aged 25-45 years in good health.

The V gene is TRBV7-2, the J gene TRBJ1-4; D is undetermined. The length of the CDR3 is 15 residues. The germline V gene encodes CDR1 SGHTA and CDR2 FQGNSA. Between the trimmed V and J ends, which lost 1 base and 8 bases, there was a span of 14 bases. The CDR3 here is CASSLEASRREKLFF. The DNA of the CDR3 is TGTGCCAGCAGCTTAGAGGCGTCTCGTAGGGAAAAACTGTTTTTT.

V is TRBV27 and J is TRBJ2-7, with D perhaps being TRBD1 or TRBD2 (6 bases each). With 4 bases removed from V and 0 bases from J, the gap between germline ends came to 13 bases. This CDR3 has 15 residues. Germline CDR1 is MNHEY and CDR2 is SMNVEV (reference sequence). CDR3 sequence reads: CASSSSRGASYEQYF. The CDR3, as DNA: TGTGCCAGCAGTTCCTCGAGGGGGGCCTCCTACGAGCAGTACTTC.

The V call is TRBV5-5, the J call TRBJ2-1, with D possibly matching TRBD1 (6 bases). CDR3 length: 12 residues. Germline assignment: CDR1 SGHKS and CDR2 YYEKEE (reference sequence). The germline V and J ends were trimmed by 4 bases and 9 bases, with 11 bases remaining between them. CDR3 sequence reads: CASSQQGGEQFF. The CDR3 DNA sequence: TGTGCCAGCAGCCAACAGGGCGGTGAGCAGTTCTTC.

The rearrangement joins TRBV7-2 to TRBJ1-1; 9 bases align to TRBD1. Trimming cost V 0 bases and J 7 bases; bases outside gene matches: 3. Germline values: CDR1 SGHTA, CDR2 FQGNSA. The CDR3 consists of 14 residues. DNA for the CDR3: TGTGCCAGCAGCTTAGCGCGGGACAGGGATGAAGCTTTCTTT. Amino acid sequence: CASSLARDRDEAFF.

The chain couples TRBV11-2 to TRBJ2-7; D gene uncertain. With 5 bases removed from V and 7 bases from J, the gap between germline ends came to 12 bases. The CDR3 is 12 residues long. Per the germline V gene, CDR1 is SGHAT and CDR2 is FQNNGV. CDR3 in DNA: TGTGCCAGCAGCCCTAGTGGTGTGGAGCAGTACTTC. This codes for CASSPSGVEQYF. Variable domain in full (rest from reference TRBV11-2 and TRBJ2-7): EAGVAQSPRYKIIEKRQSVAFWCNPISGHATLYWYQQILGQGPKLLIQFQNNGVVDDSQLPKDRFSAERLKGVDSTLKIQPAKLEDSAVYLCASSPSGVEQYFGPGTRLTVT.

The chain couples TRBV5-4 to TRBJ1-2, with 11 bases fitting TRBD1. The CDR3 totals 15 residues. With V trimmed by 5 bases and J by 4 bases, 7 bases remained unmatched. The germline CDR1 and CDR2 sequences are SGHNT and YYREEE (reference sequence). CDR3 sequence: CASRSGTGGGYGYTF. In nucleotides, the CDR3 is TGTGCCAGCAGGTCCGGGACAGGGGGTGGCTATGGCTACACCTTC.

The J gene is TRBJ1-1, the V gene TRBV29-1; the D gene is possibly TRBD1 (5 bases). This CDR3 comprises 12 residues. Germline CDR1 SQVTM, CDR2 ANQGSEA. V gave up 7 bases and J gave up 0 bases, with 9 bases separating them. CDR3 coding DNA: TGCAGCGCCATGACAGTGAACACTGAAGCTTTCTTT. Its translation: CSAMTVNTEAFF.

V gene TRBV29-1 combines with J gene TRBJ2-1, with a possible D match to TRBD2 (5 bases). V was trimmed by 4 bases and J by 5 bases, leaving 15 bases between them. Germline lookup yields CDR1 SQVTM and CDR2 ANQGSEA. The CDR3 is made up of 14 amino acids. The CDR3, as DNA: TGCAGCGTTGTATCAGCGGACTTTGACAATGAGCAGTTCTTC. Translation gives CSVVSADFDNEQFF.

Notes on this clone: Other nucleotide sequences from this sample produce the same CDR3. This chain joins TRBV2 and TRBJ1-5; no reliable D call. The CDR3 contains 13 residues. Trimming shortened V by 1 base and J by 3 bases, and 4 bases separated the two germline ends. CDR1 and CDR2 from the germline V gene are SNHLY and FYNNEI. The CDR3 loop is CASSEEVNQPQHF. The CDR3 DNA reads TGTGCCAGCAGTGAAGAGGTCAATCAGCCCCAGCATTTT.

The chain is built from TRBV5-1 and TRBJ1-1; 7 positions match TRBD1. V lost 3 bases, J lost 0 bases, and 17 bases stayed unmatched. The V gene's germline CDR1 is SGHRS and CDR2 YFSETQ. CDR3 length: 19 residues. For the CDR3, the DNA is TGCGCCAGCAGCTCTCGGTGGGACAGCAGCTTCTTTATGAACACTGAAGCTTTCTTT. Encoded protein: CASSSRWDSSFFMNTEAFF.

The rearrangement links TRBV18 to TRBJ2-7, with 13 bases aligning to TRBD2. V shed 5 bases and J 6 bases; nucleotides not matched to a gene: 4. The CDR3 covers 14 residues. The germline V gene encodes CDR1 KGHSH and CDR2 LQKENI. CDR3 residues: CASSAGLAGVEQYF. The CDR3 nucleotides read TGTGCCAGCTCAGCCGGACTAGCGGGAGTCGAGCAGTACTTC.

The chain uses TRBV19 and TRBJ2-5, with TRBD1 as a possible D gene (6 bases). Germline V gene lookup returns CDR1 LNHDA and CDR2 SQIVND (reference sequence). V was clipped by 10 bases and J by 3 bases, with 39 bases between them. The CDR3 length is 21 residues. CDR3 sequence: CAIALVVEGGTGWGSEETQYF. The CDR3 nucleotides are TGTGCCATCGCCCTTGTTGTAGAAGGGGGTACAGGGTGGGGATCGGAAGAGACCCAGTACTTC.

To note about this clone: At one end the junction does not follow the germline gene, possibly because of a read error. The chain recombines TRBV7-9 with TRBJ2-7, with TRBD1 matching over 7 bases. This CDR3 has 13 residues. CDR1 and CDR2 from the germline V gene are SEHNR and FQNEAQ (reference sequence). The CDR3 sequence is CASSLAGTDEQYF. In DNA, the CDR3 is TGTGCCAGCAGCCTAGCCGGGACAGACGAGCAGTACTTC.

This chain links TRBV28 with TRBJ1-2; TRBD1 is a possible D gene (5 bases). Between the trimmed V and J ends, which lost 6 bases and 7 bases, there was a span of 6 bases. This CDR3 region has 10 residues. Germline V gene sequence: CDR1 MDHEN, CDR2 SYDVKM. The CDR3 DNA follows: TGTGCCAGCAGCAGGGTTGGCTACACCTTC. This sequence encodes CASSRVGYTF.

The sample holds one count of this clone. The chain links TRBV19 to TRBJ2-7; 7 positions match TRBD1. The germline V gene encodes CDR1 LNHDA and CDR2 SQIVND (reference sequence). This CDR3 comprises 15 residues. V was clipped by 2 bases and J by 2 bases; unmatched bases: 6. CDR3 nucleotide sequence: TGTGCCAGTAGTATATCGGGGACAGAGACCTACGAGCAGTACTTC. It codes for CASSISGTETYEQYF.

The chain is built from TRBV7-9 and TRBJ1-5, with 7 bases identical to TRBD1. Germline CDR1 and CDR2: SEHNR and FQNEAQ (reference sequence). The CDR3 contains 16 residues. Trimming removed 1 base from V and 4 bases from J; junction bases left unmatched: 7. CDR3 protein: CASSLVLQGRNQPQHF. As DNA, the CDR3 is TGTGCCAGCAGCTTAGTTCTACAGGGGAGAAATCAGCCCCAGCATTTT.

The chain has TRBV28 and TRBJ1-5, with TRBD1 as a possible D gene (5 bases). CDR1 MDHEN and CDR2 SYDVKM come from the germline V gene. V lost 1 base and J 6 bases, leaving 13 bases between the germline ends. The CDR3 loop spans 15 amino acids. The CDR3: CASSLFQGYLQPQHF. CDR3 sequence (DNA): TGTGCCAGCAGTTTATTCCAGGGTTATCTTCAGCCCCAGCATTTT.

The V and J genes are TRBV9 and TRBJ2-5, with TRBD1 identical over 10 bases. Germline-derived CDR1 and CDR2 are SGDLS and YYNGEE. The CDR3 extends over 17 amino acids. Unmatched junction bases numbered 11, after V lost 4 bases and J lost 2 bases. Here the CDR3 DNA reads TGTGCCAGCAGCCCGACGGCCGGGGACAGGGGACAAGAGACCCAGTACTTC. Its translation is CASSPTAGDRGQETQYF.

CDR3 amino acids: CASSSGQGEWEQYF. Written as DNA, the CDR3 is TGTGCCAGCAGCTCGGGACAGGGAGAATGGGAGCAGTACTTC. The chain joins TRBV9 to TRBJ2-7; 9 nucleotides agree with TRBD1. The germline V gene has CDR1 SGDLS and CDR2 YYNGEE. J was trimmed by 7 bases and V by 4 bases; bases with no gene match: 9. This CDR3 region has 14 residues.

The V gene is TRBV5-1, the J gene TRBJ2-1; 8 nucleotides align to TRBD2. Germline CDR1 is SGHRS and CDR2 is YFSETQ. After removal of 0 bases from V and 2 bases from J, the junction contained 10 bases not matched to a gene. The CDR3 is 18 amino acids. The CDR3 sequence: CASSLDGRAISPYNEQFF. In DNA, the CDR3 is TGCGCCAGCAGCTTGGACGGGAGGGCTATTAGCCCCTACAATGAGCAGTTCTTC.

The chain has TRBV7-2 and TRBJ2-5, with TRBD2 matching over 13 bases. Germline values: CDR1 SGHTA, CDR2 FQGNSA. CDR3 size: 16 residues. Trimming took 4 bases from V and 1 from J; bases not matched to a gene: 3. CDR3 bases: TGTGCCAGCAGCTACGGACTAGCGGGGGCCCAAGAGACCCAGTACTTC. Residues: CASSYGLAGAQETQYF.